Listed below are T cell receptor beta chains from one sample, sequenced in a study of shared clonotypes between healthy human individuals. Method: immunoSEQ multiplex PCR; TCRdb's copy keeps in-frame clones and lacks some. The sample holds about 610,000 clones, 95% to 97% seen once. The sequencing input was naive CD8+ T cells sorted from blood. The receptors originated from a woman aged 25-40 years in good health. CDR3s include the opening cysteine and the closing phenylalanine or tryptophan.

v_call cdr3_aa
TRBV28 CASRDDSMYYEQYF
TRBV2 CASMGGRSGNLAKNIQYF
TRBV7-8 CASSGSANGRTRYEQYF
TRBV4-1 CASSQDPVLENIQYF
TRBV4-2 CASSQASLVELFF
TRBV5-6 CASRETSTFSGELFF
TRBV27 CASSHTDTQYF
TRBV19 CASSTGAFMLWGYNEQFF
TRBV5-4 CASSRGQGALTGDTQYF
TRBV7-9 CASSLASEKLFF
TRBV28 CAEKQTGNYGYTF
TRBV27 CASSFTPRGGYGYTF
TRBV6-5 CASSYGGTGGNEQFF
TRBV27 CASKRSGSYNEQFF
TRBV6-5 CASRAADTQYF
TRBV10-3 CATLADGNYGYTF
TRBV9 CASSVGAGEYNEQFF
TRBV5-8 CASSPGAGGAEETQYF
TRBV18 CASSPPDGTHYEQYF
TRBV7-9 CASSEPLEGKNIQYF